This T cell receptor beta chain is drawn from a study of blood T cell repertoires in COVID-19. Using immunoSEQ multiplex PCR, the repertoire was profiled, and TCRdb retains in-frame clones only, with some absent. The repertoire holds tens of thousands of clones, more than 75% seen once, with less than 20% in the top ten. Only one count was recorded for this clone. Sequencing was carried out using peripheral blood. The clonotype was recovered from a human donor with active COVID-19. The donor label of this sample is uncertain.

For the CDR3, the DNA is TGCGCCAGCAGCCACCATACAGGGGGCCTTCGTAACTATGGCTACACCTTC. It encodes CASSHHTGGLRNYGYTF. The rearrangement links TRBV4-1 to TRBJ1-2, with 9 bases lining up with TRBD1. The CDR3 is 17 residues long. Germline V gene lookup returns CDR1 MGHRA and CDR2 YSYEKL. The ends lost 3 bases at V and 1 base at J; junction bases unmatched: 9.